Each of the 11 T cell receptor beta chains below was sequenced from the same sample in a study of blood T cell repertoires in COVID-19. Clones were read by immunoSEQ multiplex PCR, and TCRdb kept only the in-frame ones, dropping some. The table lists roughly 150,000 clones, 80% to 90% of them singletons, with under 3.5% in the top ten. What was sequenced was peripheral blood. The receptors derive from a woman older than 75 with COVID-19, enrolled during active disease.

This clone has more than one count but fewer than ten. CDR3 nucleotide sequence: TGTGCCAGCAGCCAGGGACTGCACAATCAGCCCCAGCATTTT. Amino acids: CASSQGLHNQPQHF. The chain has TRBV11-2 and TRBJ1-5, with D tentatively TRBD1 (5 bases). CDR1 is SGHAT, CDR2 FQNNGV, per germline. V was cut by 5 bases and J by 3 bases, with 11 bases left in between. The CDR3 runs to 14 residues.

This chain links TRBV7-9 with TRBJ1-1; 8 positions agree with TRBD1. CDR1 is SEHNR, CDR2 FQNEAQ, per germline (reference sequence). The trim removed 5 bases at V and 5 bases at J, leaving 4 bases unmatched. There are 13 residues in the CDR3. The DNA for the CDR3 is TGTGCCAGCAGCCGGACAGGGAAGACTGAAGCTTTCTTT. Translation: CASSRTGKTEAFF.

CDR3 bases: TGTGCCAGCAGCTTAATAGGGACAGGGGAAGGGGAGCTGTTTTTT. It encodes CASSLIGTGEGELFF. The rearrangement links TRBV7-3 to TRBJ2-2; 10 bases align to TRBD1. The CDR3 runs 15 residues. The J segment lost 8 bases and the V segment lost 1 base, leaving 4 bases of the junction unmatched. Germline V gene data show CDR1 as SGHTA and CDR2 as FQGTGA.

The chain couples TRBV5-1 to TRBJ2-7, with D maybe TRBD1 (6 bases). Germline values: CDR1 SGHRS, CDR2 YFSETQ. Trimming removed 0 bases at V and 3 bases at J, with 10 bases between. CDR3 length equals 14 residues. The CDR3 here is CASSLGGQIYEQYF. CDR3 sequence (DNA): TGCGCCAGCAGCTTGGGGGGACAAATCTACGAGCAGTACTTC.

The CDR3 DNA follows: TGTGCCAGCAGCCCACGAGTTGGTGAGCAGTTCTTC. Protein sequence: CASSPRVGEQFF. The rearrangement uses TRBV11-2 and TRBJ2-1; D is unresolved. Germline-derived CDR1 and CDR2 are SGHAT and FQNNGV. The CDR3 loop spans 12 amino acids. V lost 5 bases and J 9 bases, leaving 11 bases between the germline ends.

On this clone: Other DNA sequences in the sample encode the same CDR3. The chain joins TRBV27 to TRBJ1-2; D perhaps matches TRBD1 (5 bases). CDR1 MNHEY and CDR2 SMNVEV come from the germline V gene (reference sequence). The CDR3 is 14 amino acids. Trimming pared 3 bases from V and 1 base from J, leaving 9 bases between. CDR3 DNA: TGTGCCAGCAGTTTGCAGGGTGGTAACTATGGCTACACCTTC. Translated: CASSLQGGNYGYTF.

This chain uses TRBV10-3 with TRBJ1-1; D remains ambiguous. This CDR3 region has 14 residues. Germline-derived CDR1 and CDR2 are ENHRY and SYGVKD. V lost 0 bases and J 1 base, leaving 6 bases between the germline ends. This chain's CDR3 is CAISESNRNTEAFF. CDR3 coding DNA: TGTGCCATCAGTGAGTCGAACAGGAACACTGAAGCTTTCTTT.

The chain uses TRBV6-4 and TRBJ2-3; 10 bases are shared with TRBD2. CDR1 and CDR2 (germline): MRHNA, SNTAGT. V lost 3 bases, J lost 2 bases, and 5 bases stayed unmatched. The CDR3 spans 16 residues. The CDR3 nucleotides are TGTGCCAGCAGTGAACTAGCGGGGAGTTTCACAGATACGCAGTATTTT. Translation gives CASSELAGSFTDTQYF.

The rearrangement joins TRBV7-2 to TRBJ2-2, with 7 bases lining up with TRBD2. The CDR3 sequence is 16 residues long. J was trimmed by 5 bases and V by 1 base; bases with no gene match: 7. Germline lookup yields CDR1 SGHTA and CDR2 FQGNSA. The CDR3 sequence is CASSLDLGGVTGELFF. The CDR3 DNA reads TGTGCCAGCAGCTTAGATCTGGGAGGGGTAACCGGGGAGCTGTTTTTT.

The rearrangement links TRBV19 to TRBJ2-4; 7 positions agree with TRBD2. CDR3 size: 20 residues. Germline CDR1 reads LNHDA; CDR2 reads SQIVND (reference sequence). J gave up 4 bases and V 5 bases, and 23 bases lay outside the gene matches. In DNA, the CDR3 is TGTGCCAGTAGTGTACGAGGGACTCCGGGGGGTCCCGAAGCAAAAAACATTCAGTACTTC. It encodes CASSVRGTPGGPEAKNIQYF.

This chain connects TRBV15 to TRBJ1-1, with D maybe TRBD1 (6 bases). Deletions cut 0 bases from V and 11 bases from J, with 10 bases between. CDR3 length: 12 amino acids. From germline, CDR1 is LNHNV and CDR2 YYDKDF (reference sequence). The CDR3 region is CATSRDTGWAFF. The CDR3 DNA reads TGTGCCACCAGCAGAGATACAGGGTGGGCTTTCTTT.